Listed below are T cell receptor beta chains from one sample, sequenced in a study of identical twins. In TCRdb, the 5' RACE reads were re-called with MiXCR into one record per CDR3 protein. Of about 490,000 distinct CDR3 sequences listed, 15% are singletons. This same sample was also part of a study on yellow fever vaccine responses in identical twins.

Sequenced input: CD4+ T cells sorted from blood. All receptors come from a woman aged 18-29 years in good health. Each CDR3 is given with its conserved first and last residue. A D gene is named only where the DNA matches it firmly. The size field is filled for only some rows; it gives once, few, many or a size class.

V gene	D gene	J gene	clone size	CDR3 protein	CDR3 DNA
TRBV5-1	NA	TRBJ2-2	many	CASSFNWGQKNTGELFF	TGCGCCAGCAGCTTTAATTGGGGTCAGAAGAACACCGGGGAGCTGTTTTTT
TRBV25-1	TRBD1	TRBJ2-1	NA	CASSDWTGLDNEQFF	TGTGCCAGCAGTGACTGGACAGGGTTGGACAATGAGCAGTTCTTC
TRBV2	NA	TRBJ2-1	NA	CASSEGGGQARNEQFF	TGTGCCAGCAGTGAAGGGGGGGGACAGGCTCGGAATGAGCAGTTCTTC
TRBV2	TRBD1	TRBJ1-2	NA	CASRGPDRVYGYTF	TGTGCCAGCAGGGGCCCAGACAGGGTTTATGGCTACACCTTC
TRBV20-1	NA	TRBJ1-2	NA	CSANHGGNYGYTF	TGCAGTGCCAACCACGGGGGAAACTATGGCTACACCTTC
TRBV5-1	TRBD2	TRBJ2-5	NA	CASSRSMAGGQETQYF	TGCGCCAGCAGCAGGTCCATGGCGGGAGGTCAAGAGACCCAGTACTTC
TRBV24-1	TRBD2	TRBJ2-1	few	CATSALAGGRNEQFF	TGTGCCACCAGTGCTCTAGCGGGAGGAAGGAATGAGCAGTTCTTC
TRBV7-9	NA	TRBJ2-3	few	CASSQLRTDTQYF	TGTGCCAGCAGCCAATTACGCACAGATACGCAGTATTTT
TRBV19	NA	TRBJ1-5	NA	CASSIRAGNQPQHF	TGTGCCAGTAGTATCCGGGCAGGCAATCAGCCCCAGCATTTT
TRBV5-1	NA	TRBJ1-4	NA	CASSLGGSSDNEKLFF	TGCGCCAGCAGCTTGGGAGGGAGTTCTGATAATGAAAAACTGTTTTTT
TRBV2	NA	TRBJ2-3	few	CASSPRSLLRRTDTQYF	TGTGCCAGCAGCCCTCGAAGCCTACTCCGAAGGACAGATACGCAGTATTTT
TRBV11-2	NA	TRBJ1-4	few	CASSVTGEKLFF	TGTGCCAGCAGCGTGACTGGGGAAAAACTGTTTTTT
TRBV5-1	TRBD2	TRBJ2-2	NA	CASSLGPSGAELFF	TGCGCCAGCAGCTTGGGGCCTAGCGGTGCGGAGCTGTTTTTT
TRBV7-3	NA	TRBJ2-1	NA	CASSLTLASGEQFF	TGTGCCAGCAGCTTAACTCTTGCGTCGGGGGAGCAGTTCTTC
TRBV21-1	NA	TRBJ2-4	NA	CASSRHSSEPKNIQYF	TGTGCCAGCAGCAGACACTCCAGCGAGCCCAAAAACATTCAGTACTTC
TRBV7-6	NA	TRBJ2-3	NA	CASSFHEGTPQYF	TGTGCCAGCAGCTTTCATGAGGGTACCCCGCAGTATTTT
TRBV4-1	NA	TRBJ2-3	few	CASSQDRLWAQYF	TGCGCCAGCAGCCAAGATCGGCTCTGGGCGCAGTATTTT
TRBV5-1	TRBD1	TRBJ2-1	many	CASSLRIGTGYNEQFF	TGCGCCAGCAGCTTGAGGATCGGGACAGGGTACAATGAGCAGTTCTTC
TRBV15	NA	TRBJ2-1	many	CATSSGRLYEQFF	TGTGCCACCAGCAGTGGTCGTCTATATGAGCAGTTCTTC
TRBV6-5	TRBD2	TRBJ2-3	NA	CASSYRGVQFTDTQYF	TGTGCCAGCAGTTATCGGGGGGTCCAATTCACAGATACGCAGTATTTT
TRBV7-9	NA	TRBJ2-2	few	CASSLREDFTGELFF	TGTGCCAGCAGCTTGAGGGAGGATTTCACCGGGGAGCTGTTTTTT
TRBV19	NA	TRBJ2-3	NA	CASSMERAFNTDTQYF	TGTGCCAGTAGTATGGAAAGGGCCTTTAACACAGATACGCAGTATTTT
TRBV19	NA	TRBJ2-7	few	CASSSRDTSYEQYF	TGTGCCAGTAGTTCCCGGGACACCTCCTACGAGCAGTACTTC
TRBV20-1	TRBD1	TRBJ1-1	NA	CSARNRDRANTEAFF	TGCAGTGCTAGGAACCGGGACAGGGCGAACACTGAAGCTTTCTTT
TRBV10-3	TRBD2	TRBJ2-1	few	CAISGLAGTTFNEQFF	TGTGCCATCAGCGGACTAGCGGGGACGACATTCAATGAGCAGTTCTTC
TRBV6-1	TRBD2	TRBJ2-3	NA	CATRTTGTSGTDTQYF	TGTGCCACCCGAACAACCGGGACTAGCGGCACAGATACGCAGTATTTT
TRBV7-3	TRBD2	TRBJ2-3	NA	CASSLAESSTDTQYF	TGTGCCAGCAGCCTAGCGGAGTCAAGCACAGATACGCAGTATTTT
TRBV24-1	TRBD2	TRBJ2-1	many	CATSESPGLGSNEQFF	TGTGCCACCAGTGAATCGCCGGGACTAGGCTCTAATGAGCAGTTCTTC
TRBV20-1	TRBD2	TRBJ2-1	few	CSARDPWGLAGVSNEQFF	TGCAGTGCTAGAGATCCCTGGGGGTTGGCGGGAGTATCCAATGAGCAGTTCTTC
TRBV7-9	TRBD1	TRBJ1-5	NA	CASSPTGATYQPQHF	TGTGCCAGCAGTCCCACAGGGGCAACATATCAGCCCCAGCATTTT
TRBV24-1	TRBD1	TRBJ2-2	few	CATSDTTGNTRELFF	TGTGCCACCAGTGACACGACAGGGAACACCAGGGAGCTGTTTTTT
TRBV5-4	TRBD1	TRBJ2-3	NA	CASSAGTESDTQYF	TGTGCCAGCAGCGCCGGGACAGAATCGGATACGCAGTATTTT
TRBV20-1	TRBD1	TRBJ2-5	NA	CSARGTGRETQYF	TGCAGTGCTAGGGGGACAGGCAGAGAGACCCAGTACTTC
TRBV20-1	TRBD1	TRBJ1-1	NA	CSVQGASTEAFF	TGCAGTGTTCAGGGGGCGAGTACTGAAGCTTTCTTT
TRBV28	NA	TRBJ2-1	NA	CASLRGADNEQFF	TGTGCCAGCCTTCGGGGGGCAGACAATGAGCAGTTCTTC
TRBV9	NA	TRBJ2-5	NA	CASSVDQLVTETQYF	TGTGCCAGCAGCGTCGACCAACTAGTCACCGAGACCCAGTACTTC
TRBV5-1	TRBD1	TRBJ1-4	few	CASSPGQGKLFF	TGCGCCAGCAGCCCGGGACAGGGAAAACTGTTTTTT
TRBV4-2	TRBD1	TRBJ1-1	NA	CASSQGGDRGNTEAFF	TGTGCCAGCAGCCAAGGGGGGGACAGGGGAAACACTGAAGCTTTCTTT
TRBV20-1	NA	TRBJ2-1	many	CSARSGVGNEQFF	TGCAGTGCCCGATCAGGAGTCGGGAATGAGCAGTTCTTC
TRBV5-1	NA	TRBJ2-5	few	CASSYVGLETQYF	TGCGCCAGCAGCTATGTGGGGCTGGAGACCCAGTACTTC
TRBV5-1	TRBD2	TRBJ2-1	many	CASSLLAGVYNEQFF	TGCGCCAGCAGCTTGCTAGCGGGAGTGTACAATGAGCAGTTCTTC
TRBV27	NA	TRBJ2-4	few	CASSFGNIQYF	TGTGCCAGCAGTTTTGGGAACATTCAGTACTTC
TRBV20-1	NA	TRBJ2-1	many	CSARAAAGSNEQFF	TGCAGTGCTAGGGCTGCCGCGGGGTCCAATGAGCAGTTCTTC
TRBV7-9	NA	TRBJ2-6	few	CASSSVDSGANVLTF	TGTGCCAGCAGCTCAGTCGACTCTGGGGCCAACGTCCTGACTTTC
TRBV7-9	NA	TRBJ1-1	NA	CASKDRDTEAFF	TGTGCCAGCAAAGACAGAGACACTGAAGCTTTCTTT
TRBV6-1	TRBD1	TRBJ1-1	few	CASSRGTGVGEAFF	TGTGCCAGCAGCCGCGGGACAGGGGTGGGTGAAGCTTTCTTT
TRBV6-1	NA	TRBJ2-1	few	CASSQVGLNVNEQFF	TGTGCCAGCAGCCAGGTGGGCCTAAATGTCAATGAGCAGTTCTTC
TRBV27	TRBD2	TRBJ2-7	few	CASSLSMGLNSYEQYF	TGTGCCAGCAGTTTATCGATGGGACTAAACTCCTACGAGCAGTACTTC
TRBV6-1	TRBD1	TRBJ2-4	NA	CASSEDRKNIQYF	TGTGCCAGCAGTGAGGACAGGAAAAACATTCAGTACTTC
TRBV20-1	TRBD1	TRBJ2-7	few	CSAITADRGYEQYF	TGCAGTGCTATCACAGCGGACAGGGGTTACGAGCAGTACTTC
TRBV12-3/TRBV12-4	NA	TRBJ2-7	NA	CASSLPGRVSYEQYF	TGTGCCAGCAGTTTACCGGGTCGCGTCTCCTACGAGCAGTACTTC